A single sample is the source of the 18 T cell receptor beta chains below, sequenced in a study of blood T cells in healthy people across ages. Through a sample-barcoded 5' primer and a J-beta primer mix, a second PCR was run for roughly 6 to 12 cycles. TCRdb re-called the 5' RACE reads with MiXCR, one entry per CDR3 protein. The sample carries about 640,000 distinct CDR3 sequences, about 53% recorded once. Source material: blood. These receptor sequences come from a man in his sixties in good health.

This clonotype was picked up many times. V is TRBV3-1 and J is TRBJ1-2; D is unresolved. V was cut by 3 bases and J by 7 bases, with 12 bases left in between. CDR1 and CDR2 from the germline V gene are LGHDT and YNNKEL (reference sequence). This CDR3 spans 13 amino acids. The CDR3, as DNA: TGTGCCAGCAGCCAGGGTACGGACGGTGGCTACACCTTC. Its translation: CASSQGTDGGYTF.

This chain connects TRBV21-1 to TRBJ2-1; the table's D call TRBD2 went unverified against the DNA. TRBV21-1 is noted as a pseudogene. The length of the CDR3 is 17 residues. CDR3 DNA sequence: TGTGCCAGCAGCATCAAAATAAGGCTAGCGGGAATTAATGAGCAGTTCTTC. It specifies CASSIKIRLAGINEQFF.

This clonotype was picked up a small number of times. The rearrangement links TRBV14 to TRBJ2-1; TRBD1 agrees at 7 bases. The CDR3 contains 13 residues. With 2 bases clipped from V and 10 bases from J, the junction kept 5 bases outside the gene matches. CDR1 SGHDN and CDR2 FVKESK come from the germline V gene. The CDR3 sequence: CASSQQGEREQFF. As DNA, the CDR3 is TGTGCCAGCAGCCAACAGGGGGAAAGGGAGCAGTTCTTC.

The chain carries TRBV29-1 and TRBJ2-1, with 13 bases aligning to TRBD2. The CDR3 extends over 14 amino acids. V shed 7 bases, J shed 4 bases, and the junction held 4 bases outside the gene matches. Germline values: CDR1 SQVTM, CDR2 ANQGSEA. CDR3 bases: TGCAGCGCAGGGACTAGCGGGGCATACAATGAGCAGTTCTTC. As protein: CSAGTSGAYNEQFF.

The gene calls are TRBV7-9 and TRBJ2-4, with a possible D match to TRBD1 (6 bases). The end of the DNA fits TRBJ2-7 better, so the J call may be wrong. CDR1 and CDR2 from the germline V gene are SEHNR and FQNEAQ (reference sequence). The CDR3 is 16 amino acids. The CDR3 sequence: CASSLWGRQDGYEQYF. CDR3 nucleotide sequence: TGTGCCAGCAGCTTATGGGGGCGACAGGACGGCTACGAGCAGTACTTC.

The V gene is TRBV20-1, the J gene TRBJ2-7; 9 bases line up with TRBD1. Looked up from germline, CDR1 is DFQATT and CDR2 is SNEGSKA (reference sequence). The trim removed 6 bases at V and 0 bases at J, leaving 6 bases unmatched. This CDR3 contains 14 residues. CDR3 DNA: TGCAGTGCGCGCCGACAGGGGGGCTCCTACGAGCAGTACTTC. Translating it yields CSARRQGGSYEQYF.

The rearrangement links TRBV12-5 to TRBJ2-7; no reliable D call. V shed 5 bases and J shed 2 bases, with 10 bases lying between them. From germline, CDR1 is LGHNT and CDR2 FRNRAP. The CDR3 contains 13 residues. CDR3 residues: CASGVGRTYEQYF. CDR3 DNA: TGTGCTAGTGGTGTGGGAAGAACCTACGAGCAGTACTTC.

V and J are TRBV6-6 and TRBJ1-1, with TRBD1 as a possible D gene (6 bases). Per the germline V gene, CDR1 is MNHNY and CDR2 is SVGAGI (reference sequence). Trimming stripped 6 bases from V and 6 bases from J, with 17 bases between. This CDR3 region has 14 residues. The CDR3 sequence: CASSPLRQGSEAFF. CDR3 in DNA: TGTGCCAGCAGCCCCCTCCGGCAGGGGTCTGAAGCTTTCTTT.

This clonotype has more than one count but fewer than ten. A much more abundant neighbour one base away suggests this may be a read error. For the CDR3, the DNA is TGTGCCAGCGGGGAGCGGGACAGCTCCTACAATGAGCAGTACTTC. Translation gives CASGERDSSYNEQYF. The rearrangement links TRBV11-2 to TRBJ2-1; D may correspond to TRBD1 or TRBD2 (7 bases each). The J call could be wrong; TRBJ2-7 is a better fit for the DNA end. In germline, CDR1 is SGHAT, CDR2 FQNNGV. There are 15 residues in the CDR3.

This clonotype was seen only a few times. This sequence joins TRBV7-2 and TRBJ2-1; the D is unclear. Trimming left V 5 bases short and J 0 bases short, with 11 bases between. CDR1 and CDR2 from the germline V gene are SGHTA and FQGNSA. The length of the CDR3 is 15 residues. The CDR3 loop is CASSLTWSSYNEQFF. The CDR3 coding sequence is TGTGCCAGCAGCCTTACTTGGAGCTCCTACAATGAGCAGTTCTTC.

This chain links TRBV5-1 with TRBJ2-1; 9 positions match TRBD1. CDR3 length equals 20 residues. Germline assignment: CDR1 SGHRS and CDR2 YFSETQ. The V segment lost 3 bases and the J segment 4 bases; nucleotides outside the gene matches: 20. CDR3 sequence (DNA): TGCGCCAGCAGCTCGCGACCGGGACAGGGACGCCTACGACCATACAATGAGCAGTTCTTC. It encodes CASSSRPGQGRLRPYNEQFF.

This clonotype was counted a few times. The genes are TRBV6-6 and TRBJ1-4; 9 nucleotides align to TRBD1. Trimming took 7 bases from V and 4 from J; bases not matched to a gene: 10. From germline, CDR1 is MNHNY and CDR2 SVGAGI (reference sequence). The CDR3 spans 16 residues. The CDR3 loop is CASIYHPGQGNEKLFF. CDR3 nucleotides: TGTGCCAGCATCTATCATCCGGGACAGGGTAATGAAAAACTGTTTTTT.

CDR3 DNA: TGTGCCAGCAGCTTACCCGACAGGGAAAGGACCTACGAGCAGTACTTC. Translation gives CASSLPDRERTYEQYF. J is TRBJ2-7 and V is TRBV7-8, with TRBD1 identical over 7 bases. The CDR3 runs 16 residues. Germline loops: CDR1 SGHVS, CDR2 FQNEAQ. After removal of 2 bases from V and 2 bases from J, the junction contained 9 bases not matched to a gene.

The CDR3: CASSQDRGGRGWSPLHF. The CDR3 nucleotides read TGTGCCAGCAGCCAAGATCGGGGCGGCAGGGGGTGGTCACCCCTCCACTTT. The chain carries TRBV14 and TRBJ1-6, with 7 bases identical to TRBD1. This CDR3 spans 17 amino acids. The germline V gene encodes CDR1 SGHDN and CDR2 FVKESK. The V and J ends lost 0 bases and 10 bases, in that order; junction bases with no gene match: 12.

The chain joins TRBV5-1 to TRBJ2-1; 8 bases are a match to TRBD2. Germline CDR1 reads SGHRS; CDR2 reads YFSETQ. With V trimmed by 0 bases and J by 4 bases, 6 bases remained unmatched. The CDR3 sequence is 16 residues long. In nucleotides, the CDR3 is TGCGCCAGCAGCTTGGACAGGGCGGGGGGATACAATGAGCAGTTCTTC. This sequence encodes CASSLDRAGGYNEQFF.

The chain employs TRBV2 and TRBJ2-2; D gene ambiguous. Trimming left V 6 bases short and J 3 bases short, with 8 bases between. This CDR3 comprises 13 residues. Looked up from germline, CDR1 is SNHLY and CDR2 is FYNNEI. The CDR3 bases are TGTGCCAGCAGGCCACTCTACACCGGGGAGCTGTTTTTT. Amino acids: CASRPLYTGELFF.

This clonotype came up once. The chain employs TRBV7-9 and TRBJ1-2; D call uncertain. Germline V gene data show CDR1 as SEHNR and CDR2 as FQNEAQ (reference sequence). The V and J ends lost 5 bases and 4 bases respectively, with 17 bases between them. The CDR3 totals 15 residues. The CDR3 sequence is CASSPSRWTLYGYTF. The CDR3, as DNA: TGTGCCAGCAGCCCCTCGCGGTGGACCCTCTATGGCTACACCTTC.

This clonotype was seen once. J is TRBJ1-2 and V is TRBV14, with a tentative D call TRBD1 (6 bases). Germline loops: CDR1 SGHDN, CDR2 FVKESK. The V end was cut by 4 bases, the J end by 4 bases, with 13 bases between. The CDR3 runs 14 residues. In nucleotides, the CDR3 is TGTGCCAGCAGCCGGGACACAGCAGGCTATGGCTACACCTTC. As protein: CASSRDTAGYGYTF.